These 30 T cell receptor beta chains came from one sample sequenced in a study of T cell repertoires in cytomegalovirus infection. The antigens of these receptors remain unknown. TCRdb re-analysed the reads in MiXCR, keeping a single row per CDR3 protein. Of approximately 910,000 distinct CDR3 sequences in the sample, less than 35% were seen once. This sample comprised cultured CD8+ T cells from PBMCs, obtained from culture after CMV antigen stimulation. These receptors came from a human donor in good health (CMV status not recorded). Some clones in this sample may be carry-over from other donors' samples.

The chain couples TRBV11-3 to TRBJ2-7; weak D call: TRBD1 (6 bases). V was pared by 5 bases and J by 3 bases, with 20 bases between. This CDR3 has 16 residues. Germline V gives CDR1 SGHNT, CDR2 YENEEA. The CDR3 nucleotides read TGTGCCAGCAGCCCTAAACCGGACAGACACTACTACGAGCAGTACGTC. This gives the protein CASSPKPDRHYYEQYV.

This clonotype has a handful of counts. This rearrangement joins TRBV10-3 to TRBJ1-1, with 8 bases aligning to TRBD1. J was trimmed by 4 bases and V by 6 bases; bases with no gene match: 19. The CDR3 runs to 18 residues. CDR1 and CDR2 (germline): ENHRY, SYGVKD. CDR3 coding DNA: TGTGCCATCAGCGCCCAGCCAACAGGGGGGGCGGTTGGCACTGAAGCTTTCTTT. The encoded protein is CAISAQPTGGAVGTEAFF.

The rearrangement uses TRBV27 and TRBJ2-7; D is undetermined. The CDR3 has 14 residues. Germline V gene lookup returns CDR1 MNHEY and CDR2 SMNVEV (reference sequence). V lost 4 bases and J lost 0, with 10 bases in between. The DNA of the CDR3 is TGTGCCAGCAGTTATCAACATAGCTCCTACGAGCAGTACTTC. It codes for CASSYQHSSYEQYF.

This clonotype was seen more than once but under ten times. The chain uses TRBV19 and TRBJ2-1; 7 nucleotides line up with TRBD2. V dropped 9 bases and J dropped 8; count of bases not matched to a gene: 16. The CDR3 covers 15 residues. Germline V lookup: CDR1 LNHDA, CDR2 SQIVND (reference sequence). As DNA, the CDR3 is TGTGCCAGCAACGCCGGGCACTCGGGGGGAGATGAGCAGTTCTTC. Protein product: CASNAGHSGGDEQFF.

V and J are TRBV28 and TRBJ2-5; weak D call: TRBD2 (6 bases). The V end was cut by 0 bases, the J end by 1 base, with 18 bases between. This CDR3 region has 18 residues. Germline-derived CDR1 and CDR2 are MDHEN and SYDVKM. CDR3 loop: CASSLWGKSGDIQETQYF. The CDR3 DNA reads as TGTGCCAGCAGTTTATGGGGAAAATCGGGAGACATCCAAGAGACCCAGTACTTC.

The rearrangement links TRBV27 to TRBJ2-3, with 12 bases lining up with TRBD1. Per the germline V gene, CDR1 is MNHEY and CDR2 is SMNVEV (reference sequence). The J segment lost 6 bases and the V segment lost 4 bases, leaving 5 bases of the junction unmatched. CDR3 length: 15 residues. CDR3 DNA: TGTGCCAGCAGTTGGGGACAGGGGGCTGGCGATACGCAGTATTTT. It specifies CASSWGQGAGDTQYF.

The chain joins TRBV11-2 to TRBJ2-5, with TRBD2 as a possible D gene (6 bases). Germline V lookup: CDR1 SGHAT, CDR2 FQNNGV. V was shortened by 0 bases and J by 0 bases, with 17 bases between the two germline ends. CDR3 length equals 18 residues. Here the CDR3 reads CASSLDLALAHYQETQYF. The CDR3 DNA follows: TGTGCCAGCAGCTTAGATCTTGCGCTAGCGCATTACCAAGAGACCCAGTACTTC.

This sequence joins TRBV19 and TRBJ1-2; D is unclear. CDR3 length: 15 amino acids. V lost 0 bases, J lost 2 bases, and 10 bases lay in between. CDR1 and CDR2 from the germline V gene are LNHDA and SQIVND (reference sequence). The chain's CDR3 is CASSIDGSGNYGYTF. The CDR3 bases are TGTGCCAGTAGTATAGACGGCAGCGGAAACTATGGCTACACCTTC.

This clonotype was detected ten times or more. This sequence joins TRBV7-6 and TRBJ1-5; unclear D gene. V was trimmed by 0 bases and J by 3 bases, leaving 3 bases between them. The CDR3 consists of 13 residues. Germline V gene lookup returns CDR1 SGHVS and CDR2 FNYEAQ. In DNA form, the CDR3 reads TGTGCCAGCAGCTTAGCGCCCAATCAGCCCCAGCATTTT. It codes for CASSLAPNQPQHF.

In this sample, this clonotype turned up many times. The chain combines TRBV7-9 with TRBJ1-3; D is perhaps TRBD1 (5 bases). This CDR3 region has 16 residues. CDR1 and CDR2 from the germline V gene are SEHNR and FQNEAQ (reference sequence). The germline V and J ends were trimmed by 5 bases and 6 bases, with 20 bases remaining between them. CDR3 DNA sequence: TGTGCCAGCAGCCCCCTTCCTCAGGGTAGAGAAAACACCATATATTTT. Its translation: CASSPLPQGRENTIYF.

This chain links TRBV27 with TRBJ1-1; D might be TRBD1 (5 bases). V was clipped by 7 bases and J by 4 bases, with 19 bases between them. Germline values: CDR1 MNHEY, CDR2 SMNVEV (reference sequence). The CDR3 extends over 15 amino acids. The CDR3 DNA reads TGTGCCAGCACCCCGATGGGACCGATTAGCACTGAAGCTTTCTTT. The encoded protein is CASTPMGPISTEAFF.

V usage is TRBV20-1 and J usage is TRBJ2-7, with D perhaps TRBD2 (5 bases). Trimming took 3 bases from V and 2 from J, leaving 11 bases between them. The CDR3 spans 13 residues. Germline V CDR1 and CDR2: DFQATT, SNEGSKA (reference sequence). CDR3 loop: CSAREESTYEQYV. The CDR3, as DNA: TGCAGTGCTAGGGAGGAGTCCACCTACGAGCAGTACGTC.

This clonotype turned up a few times. V usage is TRBV6-5 and J usage is TRBJ1-5; D is undetermined. The CDR3 has 14 amino acids. Germline V gene sequence: CDR1 MNHEY, CDR2 SVGAGI. Trimming removed 5 bases at V and 0 bases at J, with 8 bases between. DNA of the CDR3: TGTGCCAGCAGTGGTCAAGCTAGCAATCAGCCCCAGCATTTT. This gives the protein CASSGQASNQPQHF.

V usage is TRBV27 and J usage is TRBJ1-2; a weak D match, TRBD1 (5 bases). V lost 0 bases, J lost 4 bases, and 21 bases lay in between. Germline CDR1 is MNHEY and CDR2 is SMNVEV (reference sequence). The CDR3 runs to 18 residues. This CDR3 is CASSLSTASAGWSYGYTF. The CDR3 nucleotides read TGTGCCAGCAGTTTATCGACGGCGTCGGCAGGGTGGAGCTATGGCTACACCTTC.

This clonotype has a single count. The chain recombines TRBV12-3 or TRBV12-4 with TRBJ2-5; D possibly corresponds to TRBD2 (5 bases). Trimming stripped 2 bases from V and 1 base from J, with 14 bases between. The CDR3 has 16 residues. This CDR3 reads CASSLMDSPVQETQYF. The CDR3, as DNA: TGTGCCAGCAGTTTAATGGACTCACCCGTCCAAGAGACCCAGTACTTC.

Only a few counts were recorded for this clonotype. The chain uses TRBV6-6 and TRBJ2-6; D tentatively fits TRBD1 or TRBD2 (6 bases each). Trimming took 8 bases from V and 4 from J, leaving 12 bases between them. Germline CDR1 and CDR2: MNHNY and SVGAGI (reference sequence). This CDR3 has 14 amino acids. This CDR3 reads CASAGGSGANVLTF. DNA of the CDR3: TGTGCCAGCGCCGGGGGCTCAGGGGCCAACGTCCTGACTTTC.

Comments on this clonotype: The junction departs from the called germline gene at one end, perhaps through a read error. The chain recombines TRBV10-3 with TRBJ2-2; 7 bases are shared with TRBD2. Germline V CDR1 and CDR2: ENHRY, SYGVKD. The CDR3 totals 18 residues. CDR3 sequence: CVISETPGRRGETGELFF. The DNA of the CDR3 is TGTGTCATCAGTGAAACTCCAGGGAGACGGGGGGAGACCGGGGAGCTGTTTTTT.

V and J are TRBV19 and TRBJ1-4, with 7 nucleotides matching TRBD1. This CDR3 comprises 16 residues. V dropped 1 base and J dropped 5; count of bases not matched to a gene: 7. Germline V gene sequence: CDR1 LNHDA, CDR2 SQIVND (reference sequence). CDR3 sequence reads: CASSIGDSPTNEKLFF. In DNA form, the CDR3 reads TGTGCCAGTAGTATAGGGGACAGTCCTACAAATGAAAAACTGTTTTTT.

This chain connects TRBV24-1 to TRBJ1-2; the D is unclear. The CDR3 extends over 17 amino acids. Germline CDR1 is KGHDR and CDR2 is SFDVKD. The germline V and J ends were trimmed by 2 bases and 4 bases, with 19 bases remaining between them. DNA of the CDR3: TGTGCCACCAGTGATTGTCCCGATTGGGAGGTTGGCTATGGCTACACCTTC. Translating gives CATSDCPDWEVGYGYTF.

This clonotype was detected a few times. The CDR3 DNA is TGTGCCAGCAGTTACGCGGGGAGCGGTCAGCCCCAGCATTTT. The encoded protein is CASSYAGSGQPQHF. The gene calls are TRBV6-5 and TRBJ1-5; D gene uncertain. There are 14 residues in the CDR3. The germline gives CDR1 MNHEY, CDR2 SVGAGI. V gave up 2 bases and J gave up 6 bases, with 11 bases separating them.

This clonotype was detected only a few times. The V and J genes are TRBV6-2 or TRBV6-3 and TRBJ2-5; TRBD1 matches 7 bases. The CDR3 runs to 15 residues. The V and J ends lost 4 bases and 2 bases, in that order; junction bases with no gene match: 7. From germline, CDR1 is MNHEY and CDR2 SVGEGT. The CDR3: CASSWGDREQETQYF. The DNA for the CDR3 is TGTGCCAGCAGTTGGGGAGACAGGGAACAAGAGACCCAGTACTTC.

A word on this clonotype: The junction differs from germline at one of its ends, possibly a read error. V usage is TRBV4-3 and J usage is TRBJ2-4; no clear D gene. The germline CDR1 and CDR2 sequences are LGHNA and YSLEER. The CDR3 totals 17 residues. The DNA of the CDR3 is TGCGCCAGCAGCCAAGTCCGTTGGGCGGTAGCCAAAAACATTCGGTACTTC. Translation gives CASSQVRWAVAKNIRYF.

In this sample, this clonotype turned up a few times. The rearrangement joins TRBV7-6 to TRBJ2-3; D unclear. Germline-derived CDR1 and CDR2 are SGHVS and FNYEAQ. The CDR3 loop spans 15 amino acids. V was cut by 4 bases and J by 4 bases, with 15 bases left in between. The CDR3 region has the DNA TGTGCCAGCAGCTCAAGCCAGTTTGTCCCAGATACGCAGTATTTT. Amino acid sequence: CASSSSQFVPDTQYF.

In this sample, this clonotype turned up many times. The chain recombines TRBV7-2 with TRBJ2-1; D gene unclear. The CDR3 is 13 residues long. Germline V lookup: CDR1 SGHTA, CDR2 FQGNSA. V was cut by 2 bases and J by 7 bases, with 9 bases left in between. The CDR3 nucleotides read TGTGCCAGCAGCTTACTCTTTGGTAATGAGCAGTTCTTC. Protein sequence: CASSLLFGNEQFF.

The table lists this clonotype with a few counts. The V call is TRBV29-1, the J call TRBJ1-1; possibly TRBD1 for D (5 bases). Germline V CDR1 and CDR2: SQVTM, ANQGSEA. Trimming took 6 bases from V and 7 from J, leaving 18 bases between them. There are 13 residues in the CDR3. In nucleotides, the CDR3 is TGCAGCGTGGTGGGCAGGACAAGGATTGAAGCTTTCTTT. It is translated as CSVVGRTRIEAFF.

A few counts support this clonotype. The chain is built from TRBV4-3 and TRBJ2-5; D tentatively reads TRBD1 or TRBD2 (5 bases each). The CDR3 spans 15 residues. Deletions cut 2 bases from V and 4 bases from J, with 14 bases between. CDR1 is LGHNA, CDR2 YSLEER, per germline. Here the CDR3 DNA reads TGCGCCAGCAGCCAAAGTACCGGGACGGCAGAGACCCAGTACTTC. Its protein product is CASSQSTGTAETQYF.

V gene TRBV19 combines with J gene TRBJ2-3; D gene unclear. The CDR3 spans 13 residues. Germline V gene sequence: CDR1 LNHDA, CDR2 SQIVND (reference sequence). The V end lost 7 bases, the J end lost 1 base, and 9 bases lay between the germline ends. The CDR3 DNA follows: TGTGCCAGTATGGTTGGAGGCACAGATACGCAGTATTTT. It specifies CASMVGGTDTQYF.

This clonotype came up a few times. The chain recombines TRBV7-3 with TRBJ2-1; TRBD1 agrees at 8 bases. This CDR3 is built from 15 residues. J was trimmed by 6 bases and V by 1 base; bases with no gene match: 5. Germline V gene data show CDR1 as SGHTA and CDR2 as FQGTGA. The CDR3 DNA is TGTGCCAGCAGCTTAAAACCCGGACAGGGCAATGAGCAGTTCTTC. Protein: CASSLKPGQGNEQFF.

This chain joins TRBV19 and TRBJ1-5, with a weak D call TRBD1 (5 bases). The V gene lost 3 bases and the J gene lost 3 bases, with 9 bases spanning the gap. CDR1 and CDR2 from the germline V gene are LNHDA and SQIVND (reference sequence). CDR3 length equals 14 residues. The CDR3 DNA sequence: TGTGCCAGTAGTATCGGGGCACCCAATCAGCCCCAGCATTTT. It specifies CASSIGAPNQPQHF.

The chain is built from TRBV7-9 and TRBJ2-5; D perhaps matches TRBD2 (5 bases). Trimming pared 3 bases from V and 1 base from J, leaving 12 bases between. The CDR3 has 15 residues. In germline, CDR1 is SEHNR, CDR2 FQNEAQ (reference sequence). CDR3 region: CASSFSASTQETQYF. DNA for the CDR3: TGTGCCAGCAGCTTTTCGGCTAGCACCCAAGAGACCCAGTACTTC.